This TCR beta chain was retrieved from a study of blood T cell repertoires in COVID-19. Study as a whole: Sites in the United States, Italy and Spain provided acute and convalescent COVID-19 samples. T cells, B-cell-depleted T cells, or PBMCs provided the cDNA or gDNA that served as material.

Profiling relied on immunoSEQ multiplex PCR, and the TCRdb table lists in-frame clones only, not all of them. The sample consists of about 320,000 clones, about 85% of them appearing once. This sequence originates from a woman aged 25-40 years who had been exposed to COVID-19. Sequencing was carried out using PBMCs or T cells enriched from blood (not recorded which).

The CDR3 DNA follows: TGTGCCAGCAGCCTCGGGAGGGACTATGGCTACACCTTC. Translated, it gives CASSLGRDYGYTF. V gene TRBV13 combines with J gene TRBJ1-2; D gene ambiguous. Trimming left V 5 bases short and J 3 bases short, with 10 bases between. The CDR3 has 13 residues. Germline lookup yields CDR1 PRHDT and CDR2 FYEKMQ (reference sequence).